These T cell receptor beta chains were read from a single sample in a study of PD-L1 blockade in urothelial cancer. TCRdb keeps only in-frame clones here, not all; method: immunoSEQ multiplex PCR. The sample yields around 30,000 clones, roughly 80% seen once. Sequences were derived from PBMCs, sampled around atezolizumab (anti-PD-L1) treatment. The receptors here all came from a middle-aged man with urothelial cancer. Each CDR3 is given with its conserved first and last residue. A D gene is named only where the DNA matches it firmly. A row's size may be missing; if present it is once, few, many or a size class.

J	V	size	D	CDR3	DNA
TRBJ1-2	TRBV5-1	few	-	CASSLQGHGYTF	TGCGCCAGCAGTCTGCAGGGACACGGCTACACCTTC
TRBJ1-1	TRBV28	-	-	CASSFSGSHTEAFF	TGTGCCAGCAGTTTTAGTGGGAGCCACACTGAAGCTTTCTTT
TRBJ1-2	TRBV14	few	-	CASSSTGRDYGYTF	TGTGCCAGCAGCAGCACAGGGAGGGACTATGGCTACACCTTC
TRBJ1-2	TRBV2	-	TRBD1	CASSPTTGFGYGYTF	TGTGCCAGCAGTCCTACGACAGGGTTTGGCTATGGCTACACCTTC
TRBJ2-3	TRBV5-1	-	-	CASSFGGRVSDTQYF	TGCGCCAGCAGCTTTGGTGGGAGAGTCTCAGATACGCAGTATTTT
TRBJ2-1	TRBV4-2	-	-	CASSQGGQNYNEQFF	TGTGCCAGCAGCCAAGGGGGGCAGAACTACAATGAGCAGTTCTTC
TRBJ2-2	TRBV5-4	-	TRBD1	CASSKGSDRSHGKTGELFF	TGTGCCAGCAGCAAGGGTTCGGACAGGTCCCATGGAAAGACCGGGGAGCTGTTTTTT
TRBJ2-2	TRBV18	-	TRBD2	CASSAGTSGTGELFF	TGTGCCAGCTCGGCCGGGACTAGCGGGACCGGGGAGCTGTTTTTT
TRBJ1-2	TRBV19	-	TRBD1	CASSIAGGYGYTF	TGTGCCAGTAGTATAGCAGGGGGCTACGGCTACACCTTC
TRBJ1-6	TRBV5-1	-	-	CASSLGQNVVRGSPLHF	TGCGCCAGCAGCTTGGGTCAAAACGTGGTTAGGGGTTCACCCCTCCACTTT
TRBJ2-5	TRBV7-3	-	-	CASSPPGVETQYF	TGTGCCAGCAGCCCCCCGGGGGTAGAGACCCAGTACTTC
TRBJ2-7	TRBV10-1	few	TRBD2	CASSEMGLAGLNGGEQYF	TGCGCCAGCAGTGAGATGGGACTAGCGGGCCTCAACGGTGGCGAGCAGTACTTC
TRBJ2-5	TRBV2	-	-	CASSENKKETQYF	TGTGCCAGCAGTGAAAACAAGAAAGAGACCCAGTACTTC
TRBJ2-3	TRBV28	-	TRBD1	CASSTRTGGKRTDTQYF	TGTGCCAGCAGTACCCGGACAGGGGGGAAGAGGACAGATACGCAGTATTTT
TRBJ1-2	TRBV6-5	-	-	CASSTLGRDYGYTF	TGTGCCAGCAGTACTTTAGGGCGGGACTATGGCTACACCTTC
TRBJ2-5	TRBV6-5	once	-	CASSRSRVETQYF	TGTGCCAGCAGTAGATCCAGGGTTGAGACCCAGTACTTC
TRBJ1-2	TRBV28	-	TRBD1	CASSITGVVYGYTF	TGTGCCAGCAGCATCACAGGGGTGGTCTATGGCTACACCTTC
TRBJ1-2	TRBV6-6	-	-	CAGRRQENYGYTF	TGTGCCGGCCGTCGACAGGAAAACTATGGCTACACCTTC
TRBJ2-3	TRBV9	-	-	CASSGRLTRGTDTQYF	TGTGCCAGCAGCGGACGACTCACCCGGGGCACAGATACGCAGTATTTT
TRBJ2-7	TRBV5-4	-	TRBD2	CASSFRAGLAGYEQYF	TGTGCCAGCAGCTTTAGGGCCGGACTAGCGGGCTACGAGCAGTACTTC
TRBJ2-5	TRBV15	-	TRBD2	CATSRDLAAGKETQYF	TGTGCCACCAGCAGAGATTTGGCAGCGGGGAAAGAGACCCAGTACTTC
TRBJ1-1	TRBV23-1	-	TRBD1	CASSRRQGVIGAFF	TGCGCCAGCAGTCGGCGACAGGGGGTGATTGGAGCTTTCTTT
TRBJ2-5	TRBV28	-	TRBD2	CASSSWTSGGAKTQYF	TGTGCCAGCAGTTCATGGACTAGCGGGGGGGCAAAGACCCAGTACTTC
TRBJ2-3	TRBV5-1	few	-	CASRPGTDTQYF	TGCGCCAGCAGGCCGGGCACAGATACGCAGTATTTT
TRBJ2-2	TRBV30	-	TRBD1	CALGTGGLTGELFF	TGTGCCTTAGGGACAGGGGGACTTACCGGGGAGCTGTTTTTT
TRBJ2-1	TRBV11-3	-	TRBD2	CASSTSGGAYNEQFF	TGTGCCAGCAGCACTAGCGGGGGGGCTTACAATGAGCAGTTCTTC
TRBJ2-2	TRBV5-6	-	TRBD1	CASSSGDRGRTGELFF	TGTGCCAGCAGCTCCGGGGACAGGGGACGTACCGGGGAGCTGTTTTTT
TRBJ2-7	TRBV27	-	TRBD1	CASSLFTGAREQYF	TGTGCCAGCAGTTTATTTACAGGGGCGAGGGAGCAGTACTTC
TRBJ2-5	TRBV7-2	-	TRBD2	CASSLGGFGETQYF	TGTGCCAGCAGCTTGGGAGGGTTTGGCGAGACCCAGTACTTC
TRBJ2-3	TRBV29-1	-	-	CSVEWGADTQYF	TGCAGCGTTGAGTGGGGCGCAGATACGCAGTATTTT
TRBJ2-6	TRBV7-3	-	-	CASSLNGGRGANVLTF	TGTGCCAGCAGCTTAAACGGGGGGCGAGGGGCCAACGTCCTGACTTTC
TRBJ2-1	TRBV29-1	-	-	CSVNTYSSYNEQFF	TGCAGCGTTAACACTTACAGCTCCTACAATGAGCAGTTCTTC
TRBJ2-7	TRBV11-2	few	TRBD1	CASRRQGYEQYF	TGTGCCAGCAGACGACAGGGCTACGAGCAGTACTTC
TRBJ2-2	TRBV6-1	-	TRBD2	CASLGTSGTGELFF	TGTGCCAGCCTAGGGACTAGCGGAACCGGGGAGCTGTTTTTT
TRBJ1-2	TRBV5-3	-	TRBD1	CARSPLGTGYGYTF	TGTGCCAGAAGCCCGTTAGGGACAGGATATGGCTACACCTTC
TRBJ1-2	TRBV5-1	-	-	CASSLGSLGARGYTF	TGCGCCAGCAGCTTGGGATCGTTAGGGGCGAGGGGCTACACCTTC
TRBJ1-3	TRBV19	-	TRBD1	CASSNRGGGGNTIYF	TGTGCCAGTAGTAATCGAGGGGGCGGTGGAAACACCATATATTTT
TRBJ2-6	TRBV7-6	-	TRBD2	CASSFPRSGGNSGANVLTF	TGTGCCAGCAGCTTTCCAAGGAGCGGGGGCAACTCTGGGGCCAACGTCCTGACTTTC
TRBJ1-5	TRBV19	-	-	CASSYTDQPQHF	TGTGCCAGTAGCTATACAGATCAGCCCCAGCATTTT
TRBJ1-5	TRBV13	-	-	CASSLSAGLRAGNQPQHF	TGTGCCAGCAGCTTATCTGCCGGGTTGAGGGCAGGCAATCAGCCCCAGCATTTT
TRBJ1-1	TRBV7-2	-	-	CASSLMARGLNTEAFF	TGTGCCAGCAGCTTAATGGCCCGTGGGCTGAACACTGAAGCTTTCTTT
TRBJ2-7	TRBV6-5	-	-	CASSYDPSRAYEQYF	TGTGCCAGCAGTTACGATCCCTCGCGGGCCTACGAGCAGTACTTC
TRBJ1-1	TRBV6-4	-	-	CASSWTDSTEAFF	TGTGCCAGCAGTTGGACAGATAGCACTGAAGCTTTCTTT
TRBJ1-1	TRBV5-1	-	-	CASSLADRAEAFF	TGCGCCAGCAGCTTGGCCGACAGAGCTGAAGCTTTCTTT
TRBJ1-3	TRBV6-5	-	TRBD1	CASSFGQGEQGNTIYF	TGTGCCAGCAGTTTCGGACAGGGCGAGCAGGGAAACACCATATATTTT
TRBJ2-2	TRBV5-1	-	TRBD1	CASSIRQGIGGELFF	TGCGCCAGCTCAATAAGACAGGGGATAGGAGGGGAGCTGTTTTTT
TRBJ1-1	TRBV27	-	-	CASSFRGGVGTEAFF	TGTGCCAGCAGTTTTCGGGGAGGGGTGGGCACTGAAGCTTTCTTT
TRBJ2-3	TRBV6-1	once	-	CASSEIASTDTQYF	TGTGCCAGCAGTGAGATAGCTAGCACAGATACGCAGTATTTT
TRBJ1-2	TRBV2	-	TRBD1	CASSERGDRGYGYTF	TGTGCCAGCAGTGAAAGGGGGGACAGGGGTTATGGCTACACCTTC
TRBJ2-1	TRBV7-9	once	TRBD2	CASRLSGGDNEQFF	TGTGCCAGCAGATTAAGCGGGGGGGACAATGAGCAGTTCTTC
TRBJ2-7	TRBV10-1	-	-	CASSGVGGGEQYF	TGCGCCAGCTCCGGAGTCGGGGGAGGCGAGCAGTACTTC
TRBJ2-2	TRBV4-2	medium-sized	TRBD2	CASSQLAGETGELFF	TGTGCCAGCAGCCAACTAGCGGGAGAAACCGGGGAGCTGTTTTTT